The rows below give T cell receptor beta chains drawn from one sample of a study of identical twins. TCRdb called the 5' RACE reads again in MiXCR, with one record for every CDR3 protein. The table includes around 470,000 distinct CDR3 sequences, 12% to 15% detected once. The same data also contributed to another study, on yellow fever vaccine responses in identical twins.

The specimen sequenced was CD4+ T cells sorted from blood. The receptors were sampled from a woman younger than 30 in good health. CDR3s include the opening cysteine and the closing phenylalanine or tryptophan. Fields, in order: clone size, J gene, V gene, D gene, CDR3 protein, CDR3 DNA. A D gene is named only where the DNA matches it firmly. Only some rows state a clone size, as once, few, many or a class for expanded clones.

>many|TRBJ1-4|TRBV12-3/TRBV12-4|NA
CASSFWQGSNEKLFF
TGTGCCAGCAGTTTTTGGCAGGGGAGTAATGAAAAACTGTTTTTT
>many|TRBJ1-1|TRBV5-1|TRBD1
CASRSPGQGSPEAFF
TGCGCCAGCAGGAGCCCGGGACAGGGTTCGCCTGAAGCTTTCTTT
>many|TRBJ1-1|TRBV12-3/TRBV12-4|NA
CASSLNSAAEAFF
TGTGCCAGCAGTTTAAACAGTGCCGCTGAAGCTTTCTTT
>NA|TRBJ2-7|TRBV6-2/TRBV6-3|NA
CASTGQSFYEQYF
TGTGCCAGTACGGGACAAAGCTTCTACGAGCAGTACTTC
>NA|TRBJ1-6|TRBV30|NA
CAWSLSGNSPLHF
TGTGCCTGGAGCCTCAGCGGGAATTCACCCCTCCACTTT
>NA|TRBJ2-5|TRBV10-3|NA
CAISEGRLVIGETQYF
TGTGCCATCAGTGAGGGGCGCCTAGTAATCGGCGAGACCCAGTACTTC
>NA|TRBJ1-2|TRBV12-3/TRBV12-4|NA
CASSPTALHGYTF
TGTGCCAGCAGTCCGACAGCCCTCCATGGCTACACCTTC
>NA|TRBJ2-2|TRBV4-1|NA
CASRRQTALNTGELFF
TGCGCCAGCCGACGCCAGACAGCGTTGAACACCGGGGAGCTGTTTTTT
>NA|TRBJ1-5|TRBV18|NA
CASSRQGYQPQHF
TGTGCCAGCTCTCGGCAGGGGTATCAGCCCCAGCATTTT
>many|TRBJ2-3|TRBV5-1|TRBD1
CASSSISGGQDTQYF
TGCGCCAGCAGCTCAATATCAGGGGGCCAAGATACGCAGTATTTT
>NA|TRBJ1-1|TRBV20-1|NA
CSARRAYLGNTEAFF
TGCAGTGCTAGAAGGGCCTATCTGGGGAACACTGAAGCTTTCTTT
>NA|TRBJ2-1|TRBV12-3/TRBV12-4|TRBD2
CASSLGRLALSSYNEQFF
TGTGCCAGCAGTTTAGGGAGACTAGCCCTCAGCTCCTACAATGAGCAGTTCTTC
>NA|TRBJ2-1|TRBV10-3|TRBD1
CAIFGTGSNEQFF
TGTGCCATCTTCGGGACAGGATCTAATGAGCAGTTCTTC
>NA|TRBJ2-1|TRBV6-1|TRBD2
CASSPSPIASGNSYNEQFF
TGTGCCAGCAGTCCTTCCCCGATAGCTAGCGGGAATTCCTACAATGAGCAGTTCTTC
>NA|TRBJ2-7|TRBV6-5|NA
CASSYPTGYNEQYF
TGTGCCAGCAGTTACCCAACAGGGTATAACGAGCAGTACTTC
>few|TRBJ2-5|TRBV20-1|NA
CSARGPAWKETQYF
TGCAGTGCTAGAGGGCCAGCTTGGAAAGAGACCCAGTACTTC
>few|TRBJ2-7|TRBV18|NA
CASSPPGQGIYEQYF
TGTGCCAGCTCACCACCCGGCCAGGGAATCTACGAGCAGTACTTC
>few|TRBJ1-1|TRBV28|NA
CASIDRLNTEAFF
TGTGCCAGCATCGACAGGCTGAACACTGAAGCTTTCTTT
>few|TRBJ1-2|TRBV5-1|TRBD1
CASSSDGTDKRSTF
TGCGCCAGCAGCTCTGACGGGACAGATAAGCGCTCCACCTTC
>few|TRBJ2-3|TRBV6-5|TRBD2
CASSYSRTSGDTQYF
TGTGCCAGCAGTTATTCCAGGACTAGTGGAGATACGCAGTATTTT
>few|TRBJ2-5|TRBV27|TRBD1
CASSFRQGREETQYF
TGTGCCAGCAGTTTCAGACAGGGTCGGGAAGAGACCCAGTACTTC
>NA|TRBJ2-7|TRBV5-1|NA
CASSSSLGRAYEQYF
TGCGCCAGCAGCTCGAGCCTGGGCAGAGCCTACGAGCAGTACTTC
>NA|TRBJ2-1|TRBV20-1|TRBD2
CSAEREGLANEQFF
TGCAGTGCTGAGCGGGAGGGCCTCGCGAATGAGCAGTTCTTC
>NA|TRBJ1-4|TRBV10-2|NA
CASSLRVGEKLFF
TGCGCCAGCAGCCTCCGGGTAGGGGAAAAACTGTTTTTT
>few|TRBJ1-1|TRBV5-1|NA
CASSLQGMEAFF
TGCGCCAGCAGCTTGCAGGGGATGGAAGCTTTCTTT
>few|TRBJ2-7|TRBV7-2|TRBD1
CASSRQGSHEQYF
TGTGCCAGCAGCCGACAGGGGTCCCACGAGCAGTACTTC
>many|TRBJ2-1|TRBV20-1|NA
CSAPDNRYNEQFF
TGCAGTGCTCCCGACAATCGCTACAATGAGCAGTTCTTC
>NA|TRBJ2-3|TRBV7-6|TRBD2
CASSSGRGRGTDTQYF
TGTGCCAGCAGCTCTGGCCGGGGGAGGGGAACAGATACGCAGTATTTT
>NA|TRBJ2-7|TRBV20-1|TRBD2
CSASNALASPYEQYF
TGCAGTGCTTCAAACGCACTAGCGTCACCCTACGAGCAGTACTTC
>NA|TRBJ2-7|TRBV29-1|TRBD2
CSVMEPGLARAEQYF
TGCAGCGTGATGGAACCGGGACTAGCTCGCGCCGAGCAGTACTTC
>few|TRBJ2-7|TRBV18|TRBD1
CASSPGAGQGEFRF
TGTGCCAGCTCACCAGGCGCGGGACAGGGAGAATTCCGCTTC
>few|TRBJ2-5|TRBV7-6|TRBD2
CASSLAPAGGETQYF
TGTGCCAGCAGCTTAGCCCCGGCGGGAGGGGAGACCCAGTACTTC
>many|TRBJ2-7|TRBV6-2/TRBV6-3|TRBD2
CASSVSGSTYEQYF
TGTGCCAGCAGTGTTAGCGGGTCTACCTACGAGCAGTACTTC
>NA|TRBJ2-4|TRBV3-1|NA
CASSQELGNIQYF
TGTGCCAGCAGCCAAGAGTTAGGGAACATTCAGTACTTC
>NA|TRBJ2-1|TRBV24-1|NA
CATSGQEQHSYNEQFF
TGTGCCACCAGTGGTCAGGAGCAGCACTCCTACAATGAGCAGTTCTTC
>few|TRBJ2-5|TRBV3-1|TRBD2
CASSTIAGGWETQYF
TGTGCCAGCAGCACCATAGCGGGAGGCTGGGAGACCCAGTACTTC
>NA|TRBJ2-7|TRBV2|NA
CASSNPTYEQYF
TGTGCCAGCAGTAATCCTACCTACGAGCAGTACTTC
>NA|TRBJ2-7|TRBV7-2|NA
CASSTSRTEYEQYF
TGTGCCAGCAGCACATCCAGGACAGAGTACGAGCAGTACTTC
>NA|TRBJ1-1|TRBV7-2|TRBD1
CASSLPGTGSTEAFF
TGTGCCAGCAGCTTGCCGGGGACAGGGAGCACTGAAGCTTTCTTT
>NA|TRBJ1-2|TRBV11-2|NA
CASSTAQGPVGYTF
TGTGCCAGCAGCACGGCGCAGGGGCCGGTTGGCTACACCTTC
>few|TRBJ1-4|TRBV5-1|TRBD1
CASSFGTVGKLFF
TGCGCCAGCTCCTTTGGGACAGTCGGAAAACTGTTTTTT
>many|TRBJ2-4|TRBV4-1|NA
CASSQATVSLAKNIQYF
TGCGCCAGCAGCCAAGCGACAGTTTCCTTAGCCAAAAACATTCAGTACTTC
>many|TRBJ1-5|TRBV29-1|TRBD1
CSVGQGNQPQHF
TGCAGCGTTGGACAGGGGAATCAGCCCCAGCATTTT
>NA|TRBJ2-3|TRBV23-1|TRBD2
CASSQSGLAAPPSTDTQYF
TGCGCCAGCAGTCAATCAGGGCTAGCGGCTCCCCCTAGCACAGATACGCAGTATTTT
>NA|TRBJ2-1|TRBV4-2|NA
CASSQDGDSDYNEQFF
TGTGCCAGCAGCCAAGACGGGGACTCGGACTACAATGAGCAGTTCTTC
>many|TRBJ1-2|TRBV20-1|NA
CSAYDGIGYTF
TGCAGTGCTTACGACGGCATAGGCTACACCTTC
>NA|TRBJ1-1|TRBV7-6|NA
CASSLSSAGLSTEAFF
TGTGCCAGCAGCTTAAGTTCAGCGGGGCTGAGCACTGAAGCTTTCTTT
>NA|TRBJ1-5|TRBV12-5|TRBD1
CASGLWDRGNQPQHF
TGTGCTAGTGGTTTGTGGGACAGGGGCAATCAGCCCCAGCATTTT
>NA|TRBJ2-3|TRBV6-1|TRBD1
CASRPGQVVDTQYF
TGTGCCAGCAGACCGGGACAGGTAGTAGATACGCAGTATTTT
>many|TRBJ2-5|TRBV11-2|TRBD2
CASSRLAGGNQETQYF
TGTGCCAGCAGCAGACTAGCGGGAGGAAACCAAGAGACCCAGTACTTC
>NA|TRBJ2-1|TRBV9|NA
CASSWGTGRDNEQFF
TGTGCCAGCAGTTGGGGAACAGGGAGGGACAATGAGCAGTTCTTC
>NA|TRBJ2-1|TRBV20-1|NA
CSASQRGADSYNEQFF
TGCAGTGCTAGTCAACGGGGGGCGGACTCCTACAATGAGCAGTTCTTC
>NA|TRBJ1-1|TRBV11-1|NA
CASSLAVETEAFF
TGTGCCAGCAGCTTAGCGGTGGAGACTGAAGCTTTCTTT
>NA|TRBJ1-1|TRBV28|NA
CASRRASWKAFF
TGTGCCAGCAGGAGGGCTTCTTGGAAAGCTTTCTTT
>NA|TRBJ2-5|TRBV7-3|NA
CASSATGDRETQYF
TGTGCCAGCAGCGCAACTGGGGATAGAGAGACCCAGTACTTC